This T cell receptor (beta chain) was captured by sequencing in a study of shared clonotypes between healthy human individuals. The assay was carried out at the deep level. Approximately 210 ng DNA, 25,000 to 35,000 T cell genomes, went into each sorted-subset replicate PCR. Clones were sequenced by immunoSEQ multiplex PCR, and TCRdb holds only the in-frame ones, with some missing. The sample has 560,000 or so clones; 96% are singletons. Findings and limits, study-wide: In contrast to clonotypes shared by all four donors, non-shared clonotypes had lower generation probabilities.

With regard to this clone: Its antigen is currently unknown.

Germline loops: CDR1 MNHNS, CDR2 SASEGT. The length of the CDR3 is 15 residues. V was clipped by 4 bases and J by 3 bases; unmatched bases: 9. The naive CD8 subset, CD45RO-negative cells positively selected for CCR7, excluded terminally differentiated effector memory CD45RA+ cells. Healthy HIV-negative adults with no recent acute infections or vaccinations were recruited as donors. Material: naive CD8+ T cells sorted from blood. This receptor was identified in a woman in her twenties or thirties in good health. The V gene is TRBV6-1, the J gene TRBJ2-7; 7 bases map to TRBD2. This chain's CDR3 is CASSGLGLKGYEQYF. The CDR3 DNA reads as TGTGCCAGCAGTGGATTGGGACTAAAGGGCTACGAGCAGTACTTC.